The rows below give T cell receptor beta chains drawn from one sample of a study of blood T cell repertoires in COVID-19. Some clones are missing from TCRdb's copy, which holds only in-frame ones; the method was immunoSEQ multiplex PCR. Among fewer than 250,000 clones listed, about 88% were seen once. The material sequenced was peripheral blood. These receptors were obtained from a man aged 55 to 70 with acute or convalescent COVID-19. CDR3s include the opening cysteine and the closing phenylalanine or tryptophan. A D gene is named only where the DNA matches it firmly. Clone size appears in some rows only: once, few, many, or a class for an expanded clone.

CDR3 | DNA | size | J | D | V
CASSWGGQGNTEAFF | TGTGCCAGCAGCTGGGGGGGACAGGGCAACACTGAAGCTTTCTTT | - | TRBJ1-1 | TRBD1 | TRBV5-4
CASRGQFNEKLFF | TGTGCCAGTAGGGGACAGTTTAATGAAAAACTGTTTTTT | - | TRBJ1-4 | TRBD1 | TRBV19
CASSRGQGAQAFF | TGTGCCAGCAGCCGGGGACAGGGGGCTCAAGCTTTCTTT | - | TRBJ1-1 | TRBD1 | TRBV3-1/TRBV3-2
CASSPESGGYGYTF | TGCGCCAGCAGCCCCGAGAGCGGCGGCTATGGCTACACCTTC | many | TRBJ1-2 | - | TRBV5-1
CASSSTGLGTEAFF | TGTGCCAGCAGTTCTACAGGCCTGGGCACTGAAGCTTTCTTT | - | TRBJ1-1 | - | TRBV27
CASSQDLDSEAFF | TGTGCCAGCAGCCAAGATCTGGACAGTGAAGCTTTCTTT | few | TRBJ1-1 | - | TRBV3-1/TRBV3-2
CASSSDYRGGGYTF | TGTGCCAGCAGTTCGGACTACAGGGGAGGCGGCTACACCTTC | few | TRBJ1-2 | TRBD1 | TRBV27
CASSLSRRQGSTGEQYF | TGTGCCAGCAGCCTCTCCCGTAGACAGGGGTCGACGGGCGAGCAGTACTTC | - | TRBJ2-7 | TRBD1 | TRBV3-1/TRBV3-2
CASSTSGGAGETQYF | TGCGCCAGCAGCACCTCGGGAGGGGCCGGAGAGACCCAGTACTTC | - | TRBJ2-5 | TRBD2 | TRBV5-1
CASSPSRGAYNSPLHF | TGTGCCAGCAGCCCCAGCCGGGGGGCCTATAATTCACCCCTCCACTTT | - | TRBJ1-6 | - | TRBV28